These 13 T cell receptor beta chains came from one sample sequenced in a study of identifying expanded T cells in peripheral blood. Method: immunoSEQ multiplex PCR; TCRdb's copy keeps in-frame clones and lacks some. This table has approximately 100,000 clones, about 85% appearing once. Source material: blood. These receptors came from a person aged 18 to 75 in good health.

This chain uses TRBV6-5 with TRBJ2-7; 13 bases are a match to TRBD2. CDR3 size: 14 residues. Germline-derived CDR1 and CDR2 are MNHEY and SVGAGI. The trim removed 6 bases at V and 11 bases at J, leaving 10 bases unmatched. The CDR3 loop is CASRGTSGTMLEYF. Here the CDR3 DNA reads TGTGCCAGCAGAGGGACTAGCGGGACGATGTTGGAGTACTTC.

The V call is TRBV4-3, the J call TRBJ1-2; 8 bases are shared with TRBD1. V gave up 4 bases and J gave up 8 bases; unmatched junction bases: 6. The germline V gene encodes CDR1 LGHNA and CDR2 YSLEER. The CDR3 covers 13 residues. CDR3 bases: TGCGCCAGCAGCCCACTACAGGGGGTAGGCTACACCTTC. Translation: CASSPLQGVGYTF.

This clone was counted a few times. V gene TRBV18 combines with J gene TRBJ1-2, with 12 bases lining up with TRBD1. V lost 3 bases and J lost 7; bases outside the gene matches: 12. CDR1 is KGHSH and CDR2 is LQKENI in the germline V gene. This CDR3 has 17 residues. The CDR3 reads CASSPVASGTGGVGYTF. The CDR3 bases are TGTGCCAGCTCACCTGTAGCCTCCGGGACAGGGGGCGTTGGCTACACCTTC.

This clone has just one count. The CDR3 DNA is TGTGCCAGCAGCTCGAACCTGGGCGGGGGATCCTACGAGCAGTACTTC. It yields the protein CASSSNLGGGSYEQYF. This rearrangement joins TRBV5-4 to TRBJ2-7; TRBD2 agrees at 7 bases. The ends lost 3 bases at V and 1 base at J; junction bases unmatched: 10. Looked up from germline, CDR1 is SGHNT and CDR2 is YYREEE (reference sequence). CDR3 length: 16 amino acids.

The rearrangement links TRBV5-8 to TRBJ2-1, with 9 bases fitting TRBD1. CDR3 length: 14 amino acids. Germline CDR1 SGHTS, CDR2 YDEGEE. V lost 4 bases and J lost 9; bases outside the gene matches: 8. The CDR3 DNA reads TGTGCCAGCAGCACTCGGACAGGGGTTCGTGAGCAGTTCTTC. Its translation is CASSTRTGVREQFF.

The gene calls are TRBV9 and TRBJ1-3; D is undetermined. The CDR3 loop spans 15 amino acids. CDR1 is SGDLS and CDR2 is YYNGEE in the germline V gene. V gave up 3 bases and J gave up 0 bases, with 10 bases separating them. The CDR3 loop reads CASSDGVYSGNTIYF. CDR3 DNA: TGTGCCAGCAGCGATGGGGTTTACTCTGGAAACACCATATATTTT.

This clone has only one observation. The chain employs TRBV12-5 and TRBJ1-1, with D unresolved. Germline CDR1 is LGHNT and CDR2 is FRNRAP. V lost 5 bases, J lost 0 bases, and 7 bases lay in between. The CDR3 consists of 13 residues. CDR3 protein: CASGERLNTEAFF. The CDR3 nucleotides are TGTGCTAGTGGTGAAAGGTTGAACACTGAAGCTTTCTTT.

There are a few counts of this clone. The chain links TRBV4-3 to TRBJ1-2, with D tentatively TRBD1 (5 bases). CDR1 and CDR2 (germline): LGHNA, YSLEER. The V and J ends lost 2 bases and 8 bases respectively, with 15 bases between them. This CDR3 is built from 14 residues. The CDR3 DNA reads TGCGCCAGCAGCCAAACCAGGGTGGGGGAAGGCTACACCTTC. This encodes CASSQTRVGEGYTF.

The V call is TRBV11-3, the J call TRBJ2-2, with 11 bases lining up with TRBD1. CDR1 and CDR2 (germline): SGHNT, YENEEA. The CDR3 has 17 residues. J was trimmed by 7 bases and V by 5 bases; bases with no gene match: 12. The CDR3 loop reads CASSPYAGQGASGELFF. CDR3 DNA sequence: TGTGCCAGCAGCCCATACGCCGGACAGGGGGCCAGCGGGGAGCTGTTTTTT.

Here the CDR3 DNA reads TGTGCCAGCAGCTTAGCACAGGGGACAAACATTCAGTACTTC. It specifies CASSLAQGTNIQYF. The chain is built from TRBV7-2 and TRBJ2-4; 7 nucleotides line up with TRBD1. In germline, CDR1 is SGHTA, CDR2 FQGNSA. This CDR3 spans 14 amino acids. The V gene end was trimmed by 0 bases and the J gene end by 6 bases; junction bases not matched to a gene: 2.

The V and J genes are TRBV28 and TRBJ1-4; TRBD1 matches 7 bases. V was clipped by 2 bases and J by 10 bases; unmatched bases: 7. The germline V gene encodes CDR1 MDHEN and CDR2 SYDVKM. This CDR3 is 14 amino acids long. CDR3 in amino acids: CASSLRQGGGKLFF. The CDR3 bases are TGTGCCAGCAGTTTACGACAGGGTGGAGGAAAACTGTTTTTT.

The chain employs TRBV5-6 and TRBJ2-2; D is possibly TRBD2 (5 bases). Trimming shortened V by 0 bases and J by 7 bases, and 16 bases separated the two germline ends. Germline CDR1 reads SGHDT; CDR2 reads YYEEEE. There are 16 residues in the CDR3. The CDR3 DNA is TGTGCCAGCAGCTTGGTGTCAGGCCTCGGAGGCGGGGAGCTGTTTTTT. Its protein is CASSLVSGLGGGELFF.

Turning to this clone: The same CDR3 is also encoded by other DNA sequences in this sample. J is TRBJ2-3 and V is TRBV9; D call uncertain. Trimming cost V 0 bases and J 0 bases, with 8 bases left between them. This CDR3 spans 15 amino acids. Germline CDR1 is SGDLS and CDR2 is YYNGEE. The CDR3 loop is CASSVVGGSTDTQYF. The CDR3 DNA reads TGTGCCAGCAGCGTAGTAGGCGGAAGCACAGATACGCAGTATTTT.